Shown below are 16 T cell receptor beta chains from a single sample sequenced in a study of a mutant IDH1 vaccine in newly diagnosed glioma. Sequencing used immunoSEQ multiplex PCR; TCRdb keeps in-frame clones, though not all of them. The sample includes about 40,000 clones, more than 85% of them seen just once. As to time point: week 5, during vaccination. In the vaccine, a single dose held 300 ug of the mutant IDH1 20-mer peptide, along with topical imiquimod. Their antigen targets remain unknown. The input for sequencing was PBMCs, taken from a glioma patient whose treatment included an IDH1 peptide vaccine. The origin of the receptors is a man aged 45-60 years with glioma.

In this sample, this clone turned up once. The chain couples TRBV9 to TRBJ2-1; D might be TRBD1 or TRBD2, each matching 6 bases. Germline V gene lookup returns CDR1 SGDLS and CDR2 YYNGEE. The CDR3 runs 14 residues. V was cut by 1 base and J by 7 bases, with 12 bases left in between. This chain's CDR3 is CASSVKWGANEQFF. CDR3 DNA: TGTGCCAGCAGCGTAAAGTGGGGGGCTAATGAGCAGTTCTTC. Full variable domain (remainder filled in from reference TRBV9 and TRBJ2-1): DSGVTQTPKHLITATGQRVTLRCSPRSGDLSVYWYQQSLDQGLQFLIQYYNGEERAKGNILERFSAQQFPDLHSELNLSSLELGDSALYFCASSVKWGANEQFFGPGTRLTVL.

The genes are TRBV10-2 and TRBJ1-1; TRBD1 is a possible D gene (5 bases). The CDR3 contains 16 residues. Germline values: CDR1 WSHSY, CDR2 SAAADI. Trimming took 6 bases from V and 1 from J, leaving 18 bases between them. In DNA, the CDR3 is TGCGCCAGCAGAGATGGGGCTGGGACGTCGAACACTGAAGCTTTCTTT. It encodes CASRDGAGTSNTEAFF.

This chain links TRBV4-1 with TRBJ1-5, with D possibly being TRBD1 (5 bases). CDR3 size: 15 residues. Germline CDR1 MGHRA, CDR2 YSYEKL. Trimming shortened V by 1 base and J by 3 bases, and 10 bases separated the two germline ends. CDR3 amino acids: CASSQGGASNQPQHF. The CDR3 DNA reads TGCGCCAGCAGCCAAGGGGGCGCATCCAATCAGCCCCAGCATTTT.

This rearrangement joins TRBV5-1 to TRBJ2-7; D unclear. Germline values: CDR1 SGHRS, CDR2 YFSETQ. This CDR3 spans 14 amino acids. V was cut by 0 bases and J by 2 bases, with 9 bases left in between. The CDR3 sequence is CASSLAVATYEQYF. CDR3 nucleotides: TGCGCCAGCAGCTTGGCCGTGGCCACCTACGAGCAGTACTTC.

The CDR3 DNA is TGTGCCAGCAGGATCCTAGCGGAGCGACCCTACGAGCAGTACTTC. Translation gives CASRILAERPYEQYF. The chain uses TRBV6-1 and TRBJ2-7, with 7 bases matching TRBD2. The junction had 10 bases not matched to a gene; V was cut back by 6 bases and J by 2 bases. This CDR3 contains 15 residues. The germline V gene has CDR1 MNHNS and CDR2 SASEGT.

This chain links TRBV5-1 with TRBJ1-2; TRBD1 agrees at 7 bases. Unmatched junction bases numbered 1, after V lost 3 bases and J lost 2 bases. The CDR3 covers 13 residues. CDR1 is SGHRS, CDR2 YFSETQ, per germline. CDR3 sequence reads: CASSSTGNYGYTF. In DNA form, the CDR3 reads TGCGCCAGCAGCTCGACAGGGAACTATGGCTACACCTTC.

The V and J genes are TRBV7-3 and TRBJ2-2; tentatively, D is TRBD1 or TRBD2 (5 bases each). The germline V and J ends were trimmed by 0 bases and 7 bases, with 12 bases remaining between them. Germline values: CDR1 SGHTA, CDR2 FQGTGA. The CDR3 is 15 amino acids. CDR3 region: CASSLTSGAGGELFF. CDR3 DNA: TGTGCCAGCAGCTTAACTTCCGGGGCGGGCGGGGAGCTGTTTTTT.

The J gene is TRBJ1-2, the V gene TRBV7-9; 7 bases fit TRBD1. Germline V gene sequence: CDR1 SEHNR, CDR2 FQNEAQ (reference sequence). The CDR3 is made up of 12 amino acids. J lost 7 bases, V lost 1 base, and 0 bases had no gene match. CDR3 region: CASSLDRGGYTF. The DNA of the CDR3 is TGTGCCAGCAGCTTAGACAGGGGTGGCTACACCTTC.

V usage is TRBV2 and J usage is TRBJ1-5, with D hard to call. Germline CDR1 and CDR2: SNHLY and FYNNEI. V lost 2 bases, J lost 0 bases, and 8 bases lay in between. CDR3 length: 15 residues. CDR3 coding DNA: TGTGCCAGCAGTGAACAGAACTATAGCAATCAGCCCCAGCATTTT. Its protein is CASSEQNYSNQPQHF. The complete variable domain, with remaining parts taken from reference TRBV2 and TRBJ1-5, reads EPEVTQTPSHQVTQMGQEVILRCVPISNHLYFYWYRQILGQKVEFLVSFYNNEISEKSEIFDDQFSVERPDGSNFTLKIRSTKLEDSAMYFCASSEQNYSNQPQHFGDGTRLSIL.

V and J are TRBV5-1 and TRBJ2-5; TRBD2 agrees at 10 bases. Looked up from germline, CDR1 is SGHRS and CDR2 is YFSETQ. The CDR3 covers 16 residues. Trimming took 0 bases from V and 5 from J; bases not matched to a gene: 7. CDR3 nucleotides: TGCGCCAGCAGCTTGGACAGCGGGAGGGCCAGGGAGACCCAGTACTTC. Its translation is CASSLDSGRARETQYF.

CDR3 DNA: TGTGCCAGCAGTTATAGGGGGGGTTCTGGGGCCAACGTCCTGACTTTC. Protein sequence: CASSYRGGSGANVLTF. J is TRBJ2-6 and V is TRBV6-5; possible D gene TRBD2, 7 bases. The V end was cut by 3 bases, the J end by 1 base, with 10 bases between. The CDR3 has 16 amino acids. Germline assignment: CDR1 MNHEY and CDR2 SVGAGI.

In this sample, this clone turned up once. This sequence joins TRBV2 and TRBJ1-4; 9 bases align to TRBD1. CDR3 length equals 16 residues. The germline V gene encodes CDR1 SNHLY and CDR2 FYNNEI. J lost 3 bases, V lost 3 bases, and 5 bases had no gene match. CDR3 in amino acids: CASSETGGLSNEKLFF. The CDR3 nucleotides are TGTGCCAGCAGTGAGACAGGGGGATTGTCTAATGAAAAACTGTTTTTT. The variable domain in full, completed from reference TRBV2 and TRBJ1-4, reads EPEVTQTPSHQVTQMGQEVILRCVPISNHLYFYWYRQILGQKVEFLVSFYNNEISEKSEIFDDQFSVERPDGSNFTLKIRSTKLEDSAMYFCASSETGGLSNEKLFFGSGTQLSVL.

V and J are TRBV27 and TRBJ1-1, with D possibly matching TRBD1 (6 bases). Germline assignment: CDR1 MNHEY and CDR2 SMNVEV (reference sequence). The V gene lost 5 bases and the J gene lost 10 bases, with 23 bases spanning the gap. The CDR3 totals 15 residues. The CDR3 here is CASSPNLRGPTRAFF. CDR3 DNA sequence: TGTGCCAGCAGTCCAAATCTCAGGGGCCCGACCAGAGCTTTCTTT.

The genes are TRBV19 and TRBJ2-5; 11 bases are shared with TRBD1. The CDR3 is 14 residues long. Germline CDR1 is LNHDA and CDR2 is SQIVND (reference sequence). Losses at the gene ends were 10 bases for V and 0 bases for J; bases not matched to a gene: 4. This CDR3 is CATRDRGYQETQYF. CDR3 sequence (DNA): TGTGCCACCCGGGACAGGGGGTACCAAGAGACCCAGTACTTC.

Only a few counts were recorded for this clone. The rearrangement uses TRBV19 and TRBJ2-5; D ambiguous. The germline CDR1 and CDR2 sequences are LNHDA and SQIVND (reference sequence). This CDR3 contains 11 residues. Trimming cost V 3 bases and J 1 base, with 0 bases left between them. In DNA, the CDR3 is TGTGCCAGTAGTATCCAAGAGACCCAGTACTTC. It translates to CASSIQETQYF.

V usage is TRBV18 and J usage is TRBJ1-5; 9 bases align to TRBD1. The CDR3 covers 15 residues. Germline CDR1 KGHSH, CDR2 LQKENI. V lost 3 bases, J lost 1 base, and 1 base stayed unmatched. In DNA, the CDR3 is TGTGCCAGCTCACCCGGGACAGGGAGCAATCAGCCCCAGCATTTT. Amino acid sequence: CASSPGTGSNQPQHF.